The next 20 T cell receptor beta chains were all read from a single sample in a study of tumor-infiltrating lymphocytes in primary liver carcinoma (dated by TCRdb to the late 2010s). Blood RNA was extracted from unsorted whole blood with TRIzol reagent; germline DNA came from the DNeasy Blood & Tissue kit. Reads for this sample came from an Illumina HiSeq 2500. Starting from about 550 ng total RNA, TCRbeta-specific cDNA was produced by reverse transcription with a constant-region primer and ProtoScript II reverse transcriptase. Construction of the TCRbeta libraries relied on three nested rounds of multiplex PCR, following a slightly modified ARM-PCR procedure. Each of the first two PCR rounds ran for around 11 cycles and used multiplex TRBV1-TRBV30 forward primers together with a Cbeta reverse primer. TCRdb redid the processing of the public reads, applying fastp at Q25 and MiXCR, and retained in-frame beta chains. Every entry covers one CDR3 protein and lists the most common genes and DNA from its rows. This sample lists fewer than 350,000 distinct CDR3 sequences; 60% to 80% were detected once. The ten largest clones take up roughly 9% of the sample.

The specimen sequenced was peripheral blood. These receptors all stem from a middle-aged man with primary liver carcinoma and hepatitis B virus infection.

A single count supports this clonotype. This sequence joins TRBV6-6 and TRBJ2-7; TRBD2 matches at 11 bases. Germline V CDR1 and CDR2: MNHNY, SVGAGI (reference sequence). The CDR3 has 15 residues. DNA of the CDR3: TGTATCAGCAGTCAAGCCGGGACTAGCGGATACGAGCAGTACTTC. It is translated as CISSQAGTSGYEQYF.

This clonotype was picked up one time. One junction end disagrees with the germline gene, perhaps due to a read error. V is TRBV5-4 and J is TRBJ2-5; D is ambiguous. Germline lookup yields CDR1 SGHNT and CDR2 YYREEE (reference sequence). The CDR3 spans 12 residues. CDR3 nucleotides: TGTGCCGGCAGCTTGTTTCTACAGACCCAGTACTTC. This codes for CAGSLFLQTQYF.

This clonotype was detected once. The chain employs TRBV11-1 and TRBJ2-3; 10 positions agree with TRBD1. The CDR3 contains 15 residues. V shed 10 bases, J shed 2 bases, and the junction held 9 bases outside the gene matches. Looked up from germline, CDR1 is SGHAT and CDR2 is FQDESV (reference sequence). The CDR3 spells CAKSPGQGLTDTQYF. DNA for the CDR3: TGTGCCAAGAGCCCGGGACAGGGGCTCACAGATACGCAGTATTTT.

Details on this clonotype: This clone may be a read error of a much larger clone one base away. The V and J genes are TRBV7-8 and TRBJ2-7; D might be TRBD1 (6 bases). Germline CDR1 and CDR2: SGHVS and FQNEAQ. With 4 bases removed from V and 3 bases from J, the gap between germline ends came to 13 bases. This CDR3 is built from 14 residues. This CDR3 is CASSYSRGVYEQYF. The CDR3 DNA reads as TGTGCCAGCAGCTACTCCAGGGGAGTCTACGAGCAGTACTTC.

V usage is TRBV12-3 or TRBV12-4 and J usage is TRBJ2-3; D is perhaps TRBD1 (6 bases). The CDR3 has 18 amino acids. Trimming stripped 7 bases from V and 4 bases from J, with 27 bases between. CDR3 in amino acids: CASTLLIGGNVVADTQYF. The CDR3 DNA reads TGTGCCAGCACCCTACTCATTGGGGGCAATGTGGTCGCAGATACGCAGTATTTT.

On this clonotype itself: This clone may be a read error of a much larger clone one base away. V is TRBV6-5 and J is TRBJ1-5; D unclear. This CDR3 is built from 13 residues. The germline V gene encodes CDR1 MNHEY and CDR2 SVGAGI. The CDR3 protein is CASSYGPNQLQHF. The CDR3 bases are TGTGCCAGCAGTTACGGACCGAATCAGCTCCAGCATTTT.

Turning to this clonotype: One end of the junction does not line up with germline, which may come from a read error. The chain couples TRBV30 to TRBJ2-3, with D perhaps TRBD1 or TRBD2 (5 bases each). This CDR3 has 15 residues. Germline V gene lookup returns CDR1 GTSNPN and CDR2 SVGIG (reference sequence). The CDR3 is CAWSRDLSGTDMQYF. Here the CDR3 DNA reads TGTGCCTGGAGTCGGGACCTTTCTGGCACAGATATGCAGTATTTT.

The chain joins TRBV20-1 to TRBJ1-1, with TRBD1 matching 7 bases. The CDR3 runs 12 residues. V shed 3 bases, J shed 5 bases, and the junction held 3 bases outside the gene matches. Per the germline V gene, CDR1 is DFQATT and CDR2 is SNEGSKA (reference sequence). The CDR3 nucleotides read TGCAGTGCTAGGACAGGGATGACTGAAGCTTTCTTT. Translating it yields CSARTGMTEAFF.

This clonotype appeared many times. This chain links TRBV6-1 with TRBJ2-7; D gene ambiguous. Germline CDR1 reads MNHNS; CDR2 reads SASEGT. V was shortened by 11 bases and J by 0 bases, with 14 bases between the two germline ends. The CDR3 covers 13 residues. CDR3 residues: CAVPVPSSYEQYF. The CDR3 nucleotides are TGTGCCGTCCCAGTACCGAGCTCCTACGAGCAGTACTTC.

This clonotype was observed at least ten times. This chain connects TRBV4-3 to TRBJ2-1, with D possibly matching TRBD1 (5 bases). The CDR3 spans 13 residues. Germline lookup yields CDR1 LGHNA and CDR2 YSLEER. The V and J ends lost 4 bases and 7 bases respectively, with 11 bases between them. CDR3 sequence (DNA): TGCGCCAGCAGCCTAGCTGACAGAAATGAGCAGTTCTTC. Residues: CASSLADRNEQFF.

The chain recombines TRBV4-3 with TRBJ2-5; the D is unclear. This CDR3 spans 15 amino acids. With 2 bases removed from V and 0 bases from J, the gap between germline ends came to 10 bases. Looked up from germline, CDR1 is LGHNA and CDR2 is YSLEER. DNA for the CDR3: TGCGCCAGCAGCCAAACTGTGGGCCACCAAGAGACCCAGTACTTC. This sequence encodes CASSQTVGHQETQYF.

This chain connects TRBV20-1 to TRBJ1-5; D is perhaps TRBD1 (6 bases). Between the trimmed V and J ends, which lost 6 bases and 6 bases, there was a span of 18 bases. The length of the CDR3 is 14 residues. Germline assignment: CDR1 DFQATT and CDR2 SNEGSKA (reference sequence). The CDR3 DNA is TGCAGTGCGGACGCTTCACAGGGAATTCAGCCCCAGCATTTT. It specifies CSADASQGIQPQHF.

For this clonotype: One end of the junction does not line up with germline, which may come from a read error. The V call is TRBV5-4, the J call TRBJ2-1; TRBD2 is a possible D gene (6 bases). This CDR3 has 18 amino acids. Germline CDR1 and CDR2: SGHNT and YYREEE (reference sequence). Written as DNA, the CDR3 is TGTGCCAGTAGCTTGGGGGGTATGCAAGGAGGGGCCTACAATGAGCAGTTCTTC. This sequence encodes CASSLGGMQGGAYNEQFF.

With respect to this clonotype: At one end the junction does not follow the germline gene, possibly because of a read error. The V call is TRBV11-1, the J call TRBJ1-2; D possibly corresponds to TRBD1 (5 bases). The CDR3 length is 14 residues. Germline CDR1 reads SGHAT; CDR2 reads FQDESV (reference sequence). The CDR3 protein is CASSPELTSGDYAF. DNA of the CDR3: TGTGCCAGCAGCCCCGAGTTGACGTCGGGGGACTACGCCTTC.

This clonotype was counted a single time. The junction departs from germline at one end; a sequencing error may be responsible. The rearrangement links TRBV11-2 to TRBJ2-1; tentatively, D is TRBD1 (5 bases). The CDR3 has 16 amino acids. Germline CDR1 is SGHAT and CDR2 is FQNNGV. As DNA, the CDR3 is TGTACCAGCAGCTTGGGTTTTGGGATAGGGGCCAATGAGCAGTTCTTC. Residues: CTSSLGFGIGANEQFF.

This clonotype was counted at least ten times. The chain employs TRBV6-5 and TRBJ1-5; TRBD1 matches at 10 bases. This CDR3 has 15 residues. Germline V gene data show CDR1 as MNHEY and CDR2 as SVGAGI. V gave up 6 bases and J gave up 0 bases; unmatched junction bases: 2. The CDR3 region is CASRRQGASNQPQHF. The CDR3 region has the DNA TGTGCCAGCAGACGACAGGGGGCTAGCAATCAGCCCCAGCATTTT.

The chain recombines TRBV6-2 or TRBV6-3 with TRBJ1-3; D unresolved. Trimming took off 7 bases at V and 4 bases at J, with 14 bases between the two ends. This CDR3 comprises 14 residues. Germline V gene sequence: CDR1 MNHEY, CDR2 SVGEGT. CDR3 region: CASTSPTLGNTIYF. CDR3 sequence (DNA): TGTGCCAGCACCTCACCGACCCTGGGAAACACCATATATTTT.

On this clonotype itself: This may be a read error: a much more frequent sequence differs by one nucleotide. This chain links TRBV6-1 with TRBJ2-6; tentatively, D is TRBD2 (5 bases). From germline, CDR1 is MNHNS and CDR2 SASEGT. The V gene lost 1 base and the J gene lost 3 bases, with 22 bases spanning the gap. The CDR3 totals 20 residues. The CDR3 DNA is TGTGCCAGCAGTGAAGACCTCTCTGGCGGGTGGGCCTATGGGGCCAACGTCCTGACTTTC. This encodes CASSEDLSGGWAYGANVLTF.

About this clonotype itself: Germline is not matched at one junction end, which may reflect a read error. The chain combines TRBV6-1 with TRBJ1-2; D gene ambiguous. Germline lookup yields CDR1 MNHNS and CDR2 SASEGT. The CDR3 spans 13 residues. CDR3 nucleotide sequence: TGTGCCAGCCGTGAGGGAGTATGGTATGGCTACACCTTC. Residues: CASREGVWYGYTF.

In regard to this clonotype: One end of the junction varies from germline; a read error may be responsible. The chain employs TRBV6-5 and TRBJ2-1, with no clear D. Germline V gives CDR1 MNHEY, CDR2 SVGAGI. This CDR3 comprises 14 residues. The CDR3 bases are TGTGCCAACAGTTACTTTGATGCCTACAATGAGCAGTTCTTC. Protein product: CANSYFDAYNEQFF.